This is a list of T cell receptor beta chains from one sample in a study of T-cell memory formation after mild COVID-19. From the 5' RACE reads, TCRdb called clonotypes with MiXCR, one entry per CDR3 protein. The table records roughly 160,000 distinct CDR3 sequences, 10% to 15% of them present only once. Sequenced input: PBMCs or a T cell subset sorted from them (not recorded which). Receptors originate from a man between 18 and 29 years old who had mild COVID-19 (a few samples of this study predate the infection). Cell type and time point are not known. The CDR3 runs from the conserved cysteine through the conserved F or W. D genes are given only for firm matches. Where a row states a size, it is once, few, many or the class of an expanded clone; other rows omit it.

clone_size	v_call	d_call	j_call	cdr3_nt	cdr3_aa
few	TRBV10-3	TRBD2	TRBJ2-2	TGTGCCACGCGACTAGCGGGGGGCGACAACACCGGGGAGCTGTTTTTT	CATRLAGGDNTGELFF
few	TRBV10-3	TRBD1	TRBJ1-2	TGTGCCATCAGTGAGGCTAGGACGCAGGGGGCGTATGGCTACACCTTC	CAISEARTQGAYGYTF
few	TRBV5-6	NA	TRBJ1-4	TGTGCCAGCAGCTCCACACAGGGATACGTGTTTTTT	CASSSTQGYVFF
few	TRBV28	TRBD2	TRBJ2-1	TGTGCCAGCAGGTGGCCGGGACTAGTGTATGAGCAGTTCTTC	CASRWPGLVYEQFF
NA	TRBV5-1	NA	TRBJ1-5	TGCGCCAGCAGGATCGGTGGCAGTACTCCTATAGTCAATCAGCCCCAGCATTTT	CASRIGGSTPIVNQPQHF
few	TRBV6-6	TRBD1	TRBJ1-1	TGTGCCAGCAGAGCAGGGGGCACTGAAGCTTTCTTT	CASRAGGTEAFF
NA	TRBV6-6	TRBD1	TRBJ2-5	TGTGCCAGCAGATGGACAGGGGGACCTATGGAGACCCAGTACTTC	CASRWTGGPMETQYF
NA	TRBV20-1	TRBD1	TRBJ1-2	TGCAGTGCTATCTACGGGACAGGGGGCCTCGGGGGCTACACCTTC	CSAIYGTGGLGGYTF
NA	TRBV3-1	NA	TRBJ1-1	TGTGCCAGCAATATACAGGGAGGGACTGAAGCTTTCTTT	CASNIQGGTEAFF
NA	TRBV20-1	NA	TRBJ2-3	TGCAGTGCTCGTGGGGGCTCGGGGAATACGCAGTATTTT	CSARGGSGNTQYF
NA	TRBV9	TRBD2	TRBJ2-5	TGTGCCAGCAGCGTAACAATCAGCGGGGGATGGGAGACCCAGTACTTC	CASSVTISGGWETQYF
NA	TRBV7-8	TRBD2	TRBJ2-3	TGTGCCAGCAGCAGTAGCGGGACCCCAGGGGATACGCAGTATTTT	CASSSSGTPGDTQYF
NA	TRBV3-1	TRBD1	TRBJ2-2	TGTGCCAGCAGCCGGACAGGGTACACCGGGGAGCTGTTTTTT	CASSRTGYTGELFF
NA	TRBV5-1	TRBD2	TRBJ2-1	TGCGCCAGCAGCCTAATAGCGGGGGGACTCTACAATGAGCAGTTCTTC	CASSLIAGGLYNEQFF
NA	TRBV4-2	TRBD2	TRBJ2-1	TGTGCCAGCAGCCCTCGGACTAGCGGGGACTTACTTAATGGCAATGAGCAGTTCTTC	CASSPRTSGDLLNGNEQFF
few	TRBV4-2	TRBD2	TRBJ2-3	TGTGCCAGCAGCCCCCTTAGCGGGGACGACACAGATACGCAGTATTTT	CASSPLSGDDTDTQYF
few	TRBV20-1	NA	TRBJ1-6	TGCAGTGCTAGGCGGCACCAAAAGGATTCACCCCTCCACTTT	CSARRHQKDSPLHF
few	TRBV20-1	NA	TRBJ1-5	TGCAGTGCTAGAGCGACAAGCAATCAGCCCCAGCATTTT	CSARATSNQPQHF
few	TRBV12-3/TRBV12-4	NA	TRBJ2-1	TGTGCCAGCAGGATGGAGGGGGGGCCCCACAATGAGCAGTTCTTC	CASRMEGGPHNEQFF
NA	TRBV28	NA	TRBJ1-6	TGTGCCAGCAGCCCCCTTGACCCAGGAGGTCTCTCACCCCTCCACTTT	CASSPLDPGGLSPLHF
NA	TRBV7-2	TRBD1	TRBJ1-1	TGTGCCAGCAGCTTGATGACAGGGCACACTGAAGCTTTCTTT	CASSLMTGHTEAFF
few	TRBV18	NA	TRBJ2-6	TGTGCCAGCTCACCGTACAGGTTCTCTGGGGCCAACGTCCTGACTTTC	CASSPYRFSGANVLTF
few	TRBV5-6	NA	TRBJ1-3	TGTGCCAGCAGCACGGACAGTAATTGGAACACCATATATTTT	CASSTDSNWNTIYF
few	TRBV5-1	NA	TRBJ2-3	TGCGCCAGCAGCTTTGGGGGCCTGAGCACAGATACGCAGTATTTT	CASSFGGLSTDTQYF
few	TRBV9	TRBD2	TRBJ2-2	TGTGCCAGCAGCGTAGATTTCGCTAGCGGTAACACCGGGGAGCTGTTTTTT	CASSVDFASGNTGELFF
once	TRBV6-4	NA	TRBJ1-6	TGTGCCAGCAGGAGGGAACCGTATAATTCACCCCTCCACTTT	CASRREPYNSPLHF
many	TRBV7-2	TRBD2	TRBJ2-1	TGTGCCAGCAGCTTAGCGGGACTAGCTCAGTTCTTC	CASSLAGLAQFF
NA	TRBV9	NA	TRBJ2-3	TGTGCCAGCAGCGTAGTCCCCAGCACAGATACGCAGTATTTT	CASSVVPSTDTQYF
many	TRBV6-6	NA	TRBJ2-3	TGTGCCAGCAGTCCCTCTGGGGGTTTCGCAGATACGCAGTATTTT	CASSPSGGFADTQYF
NA	TRBV29-1	NA	TRBJ2-3	TGCAGCGTTGACTTAACTAGCACAGATACGCAGTATTTT	CSVDLTSTDTQYF
few	TRBV27	TRBD2	TRBJ2-1	TGTGCCAGCACAACTAGCGGCAATGAGCAGTTCTTC	CASTTSGNEQFF
NA	TRBV4-3	TRBD2	TRBJ2-1	TGCGCCAGCAGCCAACCGATGGCGGGGGGGTACAATGAGCAGTTCTTC	CASSQPMAGGYNEQFF
NA	TRBV7-2	NA	TRBJ1-5	TGTGCCAGCAGCTTAAAGGGGAGATATAGCAATCAGCCCCAGCATTTT	CASSLKGRYSNQPQHF
many	TRBV7-2	NA	TRBJ1-1	TGTGCCAGCAGCTCCAGGTGGGACACTGAAGCTTTCTTT	CASSSRWDTEAFF
many	TRBV4-1	TRBD2	TRBJ2-3	TGCGCCAGCAGCCAGAGCGGGAACACGGCTTTAGGAGATACGCAGTATTTT	CASSQSGNTALGDTQYF
few	TRBV3-1	TRBD1	TRBJ2-1	TGTGCCAGCAGCCCCTCCGGGACAGGCACCTACAATGAGCAGTTCTTC	CASSPSGTGTYNEQFF
NA	TRBV5-1	NA	TRBJ2-3	TGCGCCAGCAGCTTGGGGGGGTATCGCACAGATACGCAGTATTTT	CASSLGGYRTDTQYF
NA	TRBV18	TRBD1	TRBJ1-6	TGTGCCAGCTCACCCAATACATGGAGAGGGACAGGGGGCTACTCACCCCTCCACTTT	CASSPNTWRGTGGYSPLHF
few	TRBV7-2	TRBD1	TRBJ1-6	TGTGCCAGCAGCCCGTGGGGGGACAGTTCACCCCTCCACTTT	CASSPWGDSSPLHF
NA	TRBV7-2	TRBD2	TRBJ2-5	TGTGCCAGCAGCTTACCCCCCGGGACTAGCGGGGGGACCCAGTATTTC	CASSLPPGTSGGTQYF
NA	TRBV20-1	NA	TRBJ1-5	TGCAGTGCTCAAGACAGGTCACATCAGCCCCAGCATTTT	CSAQDRSHQPQHF